This record covers a single TCR beta chain. Antigen: not known. The sample belongs to a study of cytomegalovirus exposure and HLA in healthy donors. The CDR3 spans 13 residues. CDR1 is MGHRA, CDR2 YSYEKL, per germline. Between the trimmed V and J ends, which lost 8 bases and 2 bases, there was a span of 10 bases. Study results and caveats: With high specificity and sensitivity, the classifier reportedly diagnosed cytomegalovirus status.

Researchers ran the PCR with 60 Vbeta and 13 Jbeta primers. Assay used: immunoSEQ multiplex PCR; TCRdb lists only in-frame clones, some missing. The repertoire shows tens of thousands of clones; the top ten hold 2% to 2.5%. The source is a female donor in good health and CMV-seronegative. J is TRBJ1-5 and V is TRBV4-1; D uncertain. Input material: PBMCs. DNA for the CDR3: TGCGCCAGCGGCGGGCAGGGCAATCAGCCCCAGCATTTT. Protein: CASGGQGNQPQHF.